Sequencing of this T cell receptor (beta chain) was carried out in a study of identical twins. Findings of the study overall: Beta out-of-frame sequences showed weaker excess sharing between twins. Cross-sectional statistics underpinned the conclusions; the same donors were not followed. Where out-of-frame alpha sequences were twin-shared, they showed excess low generation probability.

After removal of 0 bases from V and 2 bases from J, the junction contained 11 bases not matched to a gene. Per germline, CDR1 DFQATT and CDR2 SNEGSKA (reference sequence). The CDR3 totals 18 residues. A word on this clonotype: Antigen unknown.

TCRdb called the 5' RACE reads again in MiXCR, with one record for every CDR3 protein. The table records 250,000 or so distinct CDR3 sequences, roughly 13% of them present only once. In addition, the sample was reused for a study of yellow fever vaccine responses in identical twins.

This rearrangement joins TRBV20-1 to TRBJ2-3; 10 bases map to TRBD2. The source of this sequence is a young woman in good health. The sequencing sample was made of memory (CD45RO+) T cells sorted from blood. CDR3 bases: TGCAGTGCTAGAGATCCCCTCAAAGCGGGAGGGTCCACAGATACGCAGTATTTT. Translation: CSARDPLKAGGSTDTQYF.